The clone carrying this TCR beta chain has just a few counts. Its antigen is still unknown. This specimen comes from a study of beta chain features in type 1 diabetes. Study-wide findings and caveats: Patients with type 1 diabetes showed fewer VDJ junction insertions and more deletions. High-TCR-expressing cells could be over-represented by cDNA sequencing.

CD4+ cells of the naive, central memory, regulatory and stem cell-like memory types were sorted via CD45RO/CCR7/CD25/CD127/CD95/CD27. Every bit of the isolated RNA underwent reverse transcription, so sequencing read expressed TCRB transcripts. Samples of naive, central memory and regulatory T cells yielded a mean of around 3.5 million reads. This table comes from immunoSEQ multiplex PCR, and its TCRdb copy is limited to in-frame clones, with some not included. The data hold some 270,000 clones, with less than 15% observed a single time. The source material was naive CD4+ T cells from blood. This TCR derives from a woman in her thirties or forties in good health.

The CDR3 DNA follows: TGTGCCACTAGGCCGAGCTCTGGAAACACCATATATTTT. Residues: CATRPSSGNTIYF. The chain is built from TRBV2 and TRBJ1-3; no clear D. V was clipped by 10 bases and J by 0 bases, with 10 bases between them. Germline CDR1 SNHLY, CDR2 FYNNEI. The CDR3 has 13 residues.